Shown below are 29 T cell receptor beta chains from a single sample sequenced in a study of cytomegalovirus exposure and HLA in healthy donors (dated by TCRdb to about 2017). Library preparation was by the immunoSEQ multiplex PCR assay. For the multiplex PCR, a mixture combining 60 forward primers for TCR Vbeta segments and 13 reverse primers for TCR Jbeta segments was used. TCRdb took this table from immuneACCESS and kept in-frame rearrangements with V and J called. Such tables lack part of the clones; where checked against another copy, unresolved V genes explain under half of the gap, and the rest is unexplained. The sample records 120,000 to 150,000 clones, roughly 80% of which are singletons. Approximately 6% of the sample is taken by the ten largest. The sample comprised PBMCs. The receptors come from a man under 40 in good health and CMV-seropositive.

As to this clone: One junction end does not reproduce the germline sequence, and a read error may be involved. V is TRBV7-9 and J is TRBJ2-2, with 8 bases fitting TRBD1. From germline, CDR1 is SEHNR and CDR2 FQNEAQ (reference sequence). The CDR3 length is 15 residues. In nucleotides, the CDR3 is TGTGCCAACAGCTTAGTGACAGGGGACACCGGGGAGCTGTTTTTT. This sequence encodes CANSLVTGDTGELFF. Complete variable domain (other parts from reference TRBV7-9 and TRBJ2-2): DTGVSQNPRHKITKRGQNVTFRCDPISEHNRLYWYRQTLGQGPEFLTYFQNEAQLEKSRLLSDRFSAERPKGSFSTLEIQRTEQGDSAMYLCANSLVTGDTGELFFGEGSRLTVL.

The chain recombines TRBV30 with TRBJ1-5, with 8 nucleotides matching TRBD1. V lost 2 bases, J lost 0 bases, and 6 bases stayed unmatched. CDR3 size: 16 residues. Per germline, CDR1 GTSNPN and CDR2 SVGIG (reference sequence). Written as DNA, the CDR3 is TGTGCCTGGAGTACCAGGGGGCGGTATAGCAATCAGCCCCAGCATTTT. Translation: CAWSTRGRYSNQPQHF.

The rearrangement joins TRBV2 to TRBJ2-1; 7 bases are a match to TRBD2. The J segment lost 9 bases and the V segment lost 6 bases, leaving 8 bases of the junction unmatched. CDR1 and CDR2 from the germline V gene are SNHLY and FYNNEI. This CDR3 spans 13 amino acids. The CDR3 nucleotides read TGTGCCAGCAGCTGGGGAGGGGTTAGTGAGCAGTTCTTC. It specifies CASSWGGVSEQFF.

The rearrangement links TRBV28 to TRBJ2-7; 10 bases are shared with TRBD2. CDR1 is MDHEN, CDR2 SYDVKM, per germline. The CDR3 extends over 20 amino acids. The J segment lost 3 bases and the V segment lost 4 bases, leaving 21 bases of the junction unmatched. CDR3 in amino acids: CASSSFPGAGGPGVGYEQYF. The DNA of the CDR3 is TGTGCCAGCAGTTCCTTCCCAGGAGCGGGAGGGCCGGGTGTGGGCTACGAGCAGTACTTC.

Points on this clone: The same CDR3 can be traced to other DNA sequences in this sample. The chain has TRBV6-6 and TRBJ2-7; 9 positions agree with TRBD2. Germline CDR1 MNHNY, CDR2 SVGAGI (reference sequence). The junction had 1 base not matched to a gene; V was cut back by 0 bases and J by 1 base. The CDR3 is 15 amino acids. Here the CDR3 DNA reads TGTGCCAGCAGTTACTCTAGCGGGGGATCCTACGAGCAGTACTTC. It is translated as CASSYSSGGSYEQYF.

The chain couples TRBV7-2 to TRBJ1-1; D perhaps matches TRBD1 (5 bases). The length of the CDR3 is 13 residues. Germline CDR1 is SGHTA and CDR2 is FQGNSA. V was shortened by 4 bases and J by 8 bases, with 14 bases between the two germline ends. The CDR3 nucleotides read TGTGCCAGCAGCTCGTTCCAGGGTATGGAAGCTTTCTTT. It specifies CASSSFQGMEAFF. The full variable domain, in which reference TRBV7-2 and TRBJ1-1 provide the parts outside the CDR3, is GAGVSQSPSNKVTEKGKDVELRCDPISGHTALYWYRQSLGQGLEFLIYFQGNSAPDKSGLPSDRFSAERTGGSVSTLTIQRTQQEDSAVYLCASSSFQGMEAFFGQGTRLTVV.

As regards this clone: Germline is not matched at one junction end, which may reflect a read error. The chain employs TRBV28 and TRBJ2-6; 9 bases are shared with TRBD1. The CDR3 is 20 residues long. The germline V gene encodes CDR1 MDHEN and CDR2 SYDVKM. The CDR3 DNA reads TGTGCCAGCAGCACCTGGACGCCGGGACAGGGTTCGCCGGGGGCCAACGGCCTGACTTTC. Its protein is CASSTWTPGQGSPGANGLTF.

The chain employs TRBV6-5 and TRBJ2-5, with D possibly matching TRBD1 (6 bases). The J call is uncertain, as TRBJ2-7 better fits the DNA end. The CDR3 has 14 amino acids. The germline CDR1 and CDR2 sequences are MNHEY and SVGAGI. CDR3 sequence reads: CASSELADSYEQYF. The CDR3 nucleotides read TGTGCCAGCAGTGAACTCGCGGACAGTTACGAGCAGTACTTC.

The chain carries TRBV30 and TRBJ2-7, with TRBD2 as a possible D gene (6 bases). The CDR3 is 14 amino acids. V gave up 2 bases and J gave up 4 bases, with 15 bases separating them. Germline CDR1 GTSNPN, CDR2 SVGIG (reference sequence). The CDR3 sequence is CAWSSGTLQYEQYF. The DNA of the CDR3 is TGTGCCTGGAGTTCAGGGACTCTTCAGTACGAGCAGTACTTC.

The chain joins TRBV11-3 to TRBJ2-5; 10 bases match TRBD1. With V trimmed by 5 bases and J by 5 bases, 11 bases remained unmatched. The CDR3 length is 16 residues. CDR1 and CDR2 (germline): SGHNT, YENEEA. The CDR3 bases are TGTGCCAGCAGCCCCGGGACAGGGGTCCTCCGGGAGACCCAGTACTTC. This encodes CASSPGTGVLRETQYF.

The rearrangement links TRBV28 to TRBJ1-2; D ambiguous. V shed 6 bases and J shed 3 bases, with 11 bases lying between them. The CDR3 spans 13 residues. Germline lookup yields CDR1 MDHEN and CDR2 SYDVKM. The CDR3 DNA sequence: TGTGCCAGCAGCCCAACTTTTGACTATGGCTACACCTTC. Residues: CASSPTFDYGYTF.

This clone was recorded only once. J is TRBJ1-5 and V is TRBV4-1; D possibly corresponds to TRBD1 (5 bases). Trimming left V 2 bases short and J 6 bases short, with 20 bases between. This CDR3 comprises 17 residues. Germline CDR1 reads MGHRA; CDR2 reads YSYEKL. The CDR3 nucleotides read TGCGCCAGCAGCCAAAGGTGGGGCAGGGCGCTAGGTCAGCCCCAGCATTTT. Residues: CASSQRWGRALGQPQHF.

The gene calls are TRBV30 and TRBJ1-6, with 7 bases fitting TRBD1. The V gene's germline CDR1 is GTSNPN and CDR2 SVGIG (reference sequence). The CDR3 loop spans 14 amino acids. V was pared by 3 bases and J by 7 bases, with 6 bases of the junction left unmatched. CDR3 sequence reads: CAWRPQGLNSPLHF. The CDR3 bases are TGTGCCTGGAGACCACAGGGGTTGAATTCACCCCTCCACTTT.

The chain is built from TRBV6-5 and TRBJ2-1; 11 bases agree with TRBD2. This CDR3 has 15 residues. J gave up 2 bases and V 6 bases, and 3 bases lay outside the gene matches. Looked up from germline, CDR1 is MNHEY and CDR2 is SVGAGI. The CDR3 nucleotides are TGTGCCAGCAGCAGTAGCGGGGGGGCCTACAATGAGCAGTTCTTC. The encoded protein is CASSSSGGAYNEQFF.

J is TRBJ2-6 and V is TRBV5-1; 10 nucleotides agree with TRBD1. With V trimmed by 5 bases and J by 3 bases, 8 bases remained unmatched. Germline values: CDR1 SGHRS, CDR2 YFSETQ. The CDR3 length is 17 residues. The CDR3 coding sequence is TGCGCCAGCAGTGGGGACAGGGGCTTCTTTGGGGCCAACGTCCTGACTTTC. It is translated as CASSGDRGFFGANVLTF.

A single count supports this clone. The rearrangement links TRBV19 to TRBJ1-1, with D possibly matching TRBD1 (5 bases). Germline CDR1 and CDR2: LNHDA and SQIVND (reference sequence). Trimming stripped 7 bases from V and 4 bases from J, with 19 bases between. The CDR3 contains 15 residues. CDR3 residues: CASTFQGSKGTEAFF. In nucleotides, the CDR3 is TGTGCCAGTACCTTTCAGGGTAGCAAGGGCACTGAAGCTTTCTTT.

This chain connects TRBV2 to TRBJ2-1; 7 nucleotides align to TRBD2. The CDR3 runs to 14 residues. The V segment lost 4 bases and the J segment 6 bases; nucleotides outside the gene matches: 6. The germline V gene has CDR1 SNHLY and CDR2 FYNNEI. CDR3 in DNA: TGTGCCAGCAGTGTCCAGCGGGGTTTCAATGAGCAGTTCTTC. Protein sequence: CASSVQRGFNEQFF.

This clone was recorded a few times. This chain connects TRBV2 to TRBJ1-5, with TRBD1 identical over 7 bases. J gave up 0 bases and V 7 bases, and 9 bases lay outside the gene matches. The CDR3 contains 16 residues. Germline assignment: CDR1 SNHLY and CDR2 FYNNEI. The CDR3 DNA reads as TGTGCCAGCACTCCGGGACAGATGTATAGCAATCAGCCCCAGCATTTT. As protein: CASTPGQMYSNQPQHF.

The V gene is TRBV7-9, the J gene TRBJ1-2; a possible D gene is TRBD1 (5 bases). Germline-derived CDR1 and CDR2 are SEHNR and FQNEAQ (reference sequence). The CDR3 runs 16 residues. The ends were cut back, 4 bases at V and 2 bases at J, with 17 bases in the middle. This CDR3 is CASSSLPPSGNYGYTF. The CDR3 DNA reads as TGTGCCAGCAGCTCCCTGCCCCCATCAGGGAACTATGGCTACACCTTC.

J is TRBJ2-3 and V is TRBV5-1; the match to TRBD1 covers 9 bases. This CDR3 comprises 18 residues. Germline CDR1 is SGHRS and CDR2 is YFSETQ. Unmatched junction bases numbered 13, after V lost 1 base and J lost 4 bases. As DNA, the CDR3 is TGCGCCAGCAGCTTGAATGGAGGACAGGGGCGGGCGGCAGATACGCAGTATTTT. It yields the protein CASSLNGGQGRAADTQYF.

The chain combines TRBV5-1 with TRBJ1-2; D is perhaps TRBD1 (5 bases). The CDR3 has 13 residues. Germline V gene sequence: CDR1 SGHRS, CDR2 YFSETQ. Between the trimmed V and J ends, which lost 4 bases and 0 bases, there was a span of 7 bases. The CDR3 here is CASSRTPNYGYTF. CDR3 sequence (DNA): TGCGCCAGCAGCCGGACACCTAACTATGGCTACACCTTC. The complete variable domain, with remaining parts taken from reference TRBV5-1 and TRBJ1-2, reads KAGVTQTPRYLIKTRGQQVTLSCSPISGHRSVSWYQQTPGQGLQFLFEYFSETQRNKGNFPGRFSGRQFSNSRSEMNVSTLELGDSALYLCASSRTPNYGYTFGSGTRLTVV.

This clone has at least ten counts. This rearrangement joins TRBV6-1 to TRBJ2-7; D might be TRBD2 (7 bases). The germline V gene has CDR1 MNHNS and CDR2 SASEGT. The CDR3 is 15 residues long. V lost 1 base and J 1 base, leaving 11 bases between the germline ends. CDR3 region: CASSEEKGGSYEQYF. The DNA for the CDR3 is TGTGCCAGCAGTGAAGAGAAGGGGGGGTCCTACGAGCAGTACTTC.

This clone was recorded a few times. V gene TRBV19 combines with J gene TRBJ2-7; 12 bases align to TRBD2. The CDR3 is made up of 15 amino acids. The ends lost 5 bases at V and 6 bases at J; junction bases unmatched: 8. Germline lookup yields CDR1 LNHDA and CDR2 SQIVND (reference sequence). CDR3 sequence: CASSAILAGGLEQYF. The CDR3 DNA follows: TGTGCCAGTAGTGCGATACTAGCGGGAGGTCTCGAGCAGTACTTC.

The chain combines TRBV5-1 with TRBJ2-5, with D maybe TRBD1 (5 bases). V lost 1 base and J lost 2, with 9 bases in between. The CDR3 has 14 amino acids. Per the germline V gene, CDR1 is SGHRS and CDR2 is YFSETQ. The CDR3 region is CASSLSGPQETQYF. The CDR3 region has the DNA TGCGCCAGCAGCTTGTCAGGGCCGCAAGAGACCCAGTACTTC.

The chain recombines TRBV25-1 with TRBJ2-7; TRBD1 matches 11 bases. Germline V gene sequence: CDR1 MGHDK, CDR2 SYGVNS. The V gene end was trimmed by 1 base and the J gene end by 2 bases; junction bases not matched to a gene: 10. CDR3 length: 18 amino acids. This chain's CDR3 is CASSESQGQGVKAYEQYF. The CDR3 DNA is TGTGCCAGCAGTGAATCCCAGGGACAGGGGGTGAAGGCCTACGAGCAGTACTTC.

The genes are TRBV19 and TRBJ1-3; D not resolved. The V and J ends lost 8 bases and 4 bases respectively, with 18 bases between them. The CDR3 consists of 15 residues. The germline gives CDR1 LNHDA, CDR2 SQIVND (reference sequence). Here the CDR3 DNA reads TGTGCCAGTTCCTCCCCGGGTAGGATCGGAAACACCATATATTTT. Protein product: CASSSPGRIGNTIYF.

The chain has TRBV29-1 and TRBJ1-4; TRBD1 is a possible D gene (5 bases). Per germline, CDR1 SQVTM and CDR2 ANQGSEA. There are 13 residues in the CDR3. CDR3 region: CTVGGGYNEKLFF. CDR3 nucleotide sequence: TGCACCGTCGGGGGAGGGTATAATGAAAAACTGTTTTTT.

A note on this clone: Within the sample, other DNA sequences also encode this same CDR3. The chain carries TRBV5-1 and TRBJ1-5, with TRBD1 as a possible D gene (6 bases). Germline CDR1 is SGHRS and CDR2 is YFSETQ. V lost 0 bases to trimming and J lost 0 bases, with 7 bases between them. The CDR3 has 15 amino acids. CDR3 nucleotides: TGCGCCAGCAGCTTGGAGGGGGATAGCAATCAGCCCCAGCATTTT. Protein sequence: CASSLEGDSNQPQHF. The full variable domain, in which reference TRBV5-1 and TRBJ1-5 provide the parts outside the CDR3, is KAGVTQTPRYLIKTRGQQVTLSCSPISGHRSVSWYQQTPGQGLQFLFEYFSETQRNKGNFPGRFSGRQFSNSRSEMNVSTLELGDSALYLCASSLEGDSNQPQHFGDGTRLSIL.

J is TRBJ2-3 and V is TRBV10-3; 10 nucleotides agree with TRBD2. Germline CDR1 ENHRY, CDR2 SYGVKD. CDR3 size: 16 residues. With V trimmed by 1 base and J by 0 bases, 1 base remained unmatched. CDR3 sequence reads: CAISELAGGSTDTQYF. The CDR3 DNA is TGTGCCATCAGTGAGTTAGCGGGGGGTAGCACAGATACGCAGTATTTT.